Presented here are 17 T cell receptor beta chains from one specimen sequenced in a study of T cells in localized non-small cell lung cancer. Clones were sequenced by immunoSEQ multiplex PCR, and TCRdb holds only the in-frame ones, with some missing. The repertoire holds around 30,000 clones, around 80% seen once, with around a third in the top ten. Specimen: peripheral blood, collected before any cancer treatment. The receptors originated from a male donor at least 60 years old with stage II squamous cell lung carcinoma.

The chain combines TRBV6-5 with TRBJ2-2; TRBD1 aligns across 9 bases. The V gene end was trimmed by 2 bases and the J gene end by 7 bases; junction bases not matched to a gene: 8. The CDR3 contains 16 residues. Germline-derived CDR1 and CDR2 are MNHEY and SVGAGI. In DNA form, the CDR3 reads TGTGCCAGCAGTTACAGGACAGGGGTTGAGGTCGGGGAGCTGTTTTTT. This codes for CASSYRTGVEVGELFF.

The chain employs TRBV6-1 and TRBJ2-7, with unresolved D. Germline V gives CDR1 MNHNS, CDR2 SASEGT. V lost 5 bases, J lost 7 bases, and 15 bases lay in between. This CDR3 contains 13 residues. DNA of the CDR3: TGTGCCAGCAGTATCGGGTGGACGGGTGAGCAGTACTTC. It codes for CASSIGWTGEQYF.

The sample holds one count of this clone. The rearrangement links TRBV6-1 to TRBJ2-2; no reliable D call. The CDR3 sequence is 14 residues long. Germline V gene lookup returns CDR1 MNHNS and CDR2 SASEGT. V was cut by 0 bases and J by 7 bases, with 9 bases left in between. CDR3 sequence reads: CASSEALRVGELFF. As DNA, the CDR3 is TGTGCCAGCAGTGAAGCGCTAAGGGTCGGGGAGCTGTTTTTT.

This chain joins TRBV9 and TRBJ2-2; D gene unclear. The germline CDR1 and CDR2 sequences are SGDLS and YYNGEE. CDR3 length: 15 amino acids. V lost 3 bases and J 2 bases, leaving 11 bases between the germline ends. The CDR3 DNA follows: TGTGCCAGCAGCGCAGACGGCATTAACACCGGGGAGCTGTTTTTT. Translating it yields CASSADGINTGELFF.

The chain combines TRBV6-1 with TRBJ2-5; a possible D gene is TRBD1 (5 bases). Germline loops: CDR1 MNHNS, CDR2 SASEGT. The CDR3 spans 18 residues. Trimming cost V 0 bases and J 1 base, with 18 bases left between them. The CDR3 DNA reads TGTGCCAGCAGTGAAGCGCTTCCGGGCAGGGCCAGCCAAGAGACCCAGTACTTC. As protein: CASSEALPGRASQETQYF.

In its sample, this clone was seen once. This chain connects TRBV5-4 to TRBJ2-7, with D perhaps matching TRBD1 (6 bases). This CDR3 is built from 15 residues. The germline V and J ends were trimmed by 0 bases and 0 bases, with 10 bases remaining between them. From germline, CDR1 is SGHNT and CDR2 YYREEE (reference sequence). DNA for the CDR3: TGTGCCAGCAGCTTGGACCAGGGGCACTCCTACGAGCAGTACTTC. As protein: CASSLDQGHSYEQYF.

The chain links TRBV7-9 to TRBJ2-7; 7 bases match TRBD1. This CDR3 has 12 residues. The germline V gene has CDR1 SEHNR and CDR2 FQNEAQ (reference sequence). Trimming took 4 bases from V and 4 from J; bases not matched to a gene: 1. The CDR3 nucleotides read TGTGCCAGCAGCTGGACAGGTTACGAGCAGTACTTC. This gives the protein CASSWTGYEQYF.

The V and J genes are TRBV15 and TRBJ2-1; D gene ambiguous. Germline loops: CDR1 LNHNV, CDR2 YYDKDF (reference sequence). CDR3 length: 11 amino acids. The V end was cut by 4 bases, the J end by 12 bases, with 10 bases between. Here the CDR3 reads CATSNLSVQFF. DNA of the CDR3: TGTGCCACCAGCAACCTCTCAGTGCAGTTCTTC.

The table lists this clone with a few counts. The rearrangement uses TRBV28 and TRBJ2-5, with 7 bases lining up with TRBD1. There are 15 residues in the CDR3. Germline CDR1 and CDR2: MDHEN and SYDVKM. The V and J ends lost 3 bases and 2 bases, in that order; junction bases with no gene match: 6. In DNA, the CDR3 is TGTGCCAGCAGTTTCAAAGGGGGCTGGCAAGAGACCCAGTACTTC. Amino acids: CASSFKGGWQETQYF.

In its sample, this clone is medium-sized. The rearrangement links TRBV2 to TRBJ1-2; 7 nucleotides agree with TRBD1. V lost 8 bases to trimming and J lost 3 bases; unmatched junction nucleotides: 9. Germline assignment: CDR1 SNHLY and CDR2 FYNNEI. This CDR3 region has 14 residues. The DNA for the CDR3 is TGTGCCAGCCCACAGGGGTACCTCCACTATGGCTACACCTTC. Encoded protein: CASPQGYLHYGYTF.

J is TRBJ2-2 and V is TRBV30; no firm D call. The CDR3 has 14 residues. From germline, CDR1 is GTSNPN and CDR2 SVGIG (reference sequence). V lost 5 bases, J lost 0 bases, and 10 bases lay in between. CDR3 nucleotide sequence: TGTGCCTGGGCAGGTACCTCGAACACCGGGGAGCTGTTTTTT. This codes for CAWAGTSNTGELFF.

The CDR3 bases are TGTGCCAGCCGAGAGGCCTACGAGCAGTACTTC. Its protein is CASREAYEQYF. The chain is built from TRBV6-6 and TRBJ2-7; D unclear. The CDR3 is 11 amino acids. Per germline, CDR1 MNHNY and CDR2 SVGAGI (reference sequence). Trimming pared 8 bases from V and 2 bases from J, leaving 7 bases between.

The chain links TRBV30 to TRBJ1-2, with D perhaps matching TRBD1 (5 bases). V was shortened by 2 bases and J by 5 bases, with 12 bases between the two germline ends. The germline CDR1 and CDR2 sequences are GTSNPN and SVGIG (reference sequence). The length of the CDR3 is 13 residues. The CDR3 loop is CAWSPPGKYGYTF. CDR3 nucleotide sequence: TGTGCCTGGAGTCCCCCAGGGAAATATGGCTACACCTTC.

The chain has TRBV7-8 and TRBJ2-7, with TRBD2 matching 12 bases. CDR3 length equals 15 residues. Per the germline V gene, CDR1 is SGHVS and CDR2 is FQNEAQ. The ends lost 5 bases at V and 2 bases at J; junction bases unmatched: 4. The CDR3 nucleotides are TGTGCCAGCAGCCACGGACTAGCGGGAACCTACGAGCAGTACTTC. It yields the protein CASSHGLAGTYEQYF.

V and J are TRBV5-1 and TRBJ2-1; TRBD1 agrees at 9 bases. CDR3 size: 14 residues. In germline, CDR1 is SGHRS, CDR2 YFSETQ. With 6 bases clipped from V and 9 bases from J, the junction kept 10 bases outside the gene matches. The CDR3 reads CASTRGTGSSEQFF. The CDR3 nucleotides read TGCGCCAGCACTAGAGGGACAGGGTCGAGTGAGCAGTTCTTC.

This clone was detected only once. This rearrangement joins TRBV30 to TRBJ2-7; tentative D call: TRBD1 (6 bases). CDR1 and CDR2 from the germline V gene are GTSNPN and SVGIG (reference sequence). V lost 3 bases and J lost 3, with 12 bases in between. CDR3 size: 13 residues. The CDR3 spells CAWSADRFYEQYF. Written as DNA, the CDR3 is TGTGCCTGGAGCGCAGACAGGTTCTACGAGCAGTACTTC.

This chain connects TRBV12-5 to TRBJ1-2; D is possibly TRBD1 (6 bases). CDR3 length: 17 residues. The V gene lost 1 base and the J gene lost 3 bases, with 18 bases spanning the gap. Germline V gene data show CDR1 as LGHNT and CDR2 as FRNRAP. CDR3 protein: CASGLDFGGGSDYGYTF. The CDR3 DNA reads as TGTGCTAGTGGTTTGGATTTCGGAGGGGGTTCGGACTATGGCTACACCTTC.